Listed below are T cell receptor beta chains from one sample, sequenced in a study of siplizumab effects on memory and regulatory T cells. Libraries were prepared by immunoSEQ multiplex PCR; TCRdb keeps only in-frame clonotypes and omits some of them. The sample yields some 110,000 clones, 85% to 95% seen once. The source material was CD4+ T cells sorted from blood. These receptors originate from a human donor in good health. Each CDR3 is given with its conserved first and last residue. The D gene is left open where the match is weak. Clone sizes are given selectively: once, few, many, or a class where the clone is expanded.

v_gene	d_gene	j_gene	abundance	CDR3aa	CDR3nt
TRBV19	NA	TRBJ1-2	NA	CASSIPGGANNYGYTF	TGTGCCAGTAGTATCCCCGGAGGGGCGAATAACTATGGCTACACCTTC
TRBV13	NA	TRBJ1-3	NA	CASSSGRGADSGNTIYF	TGTGCCAGCAGCTCGGGTAGGGGGGCAGACTCTGGAAACACCATATATTTT
TRBV19	NA	TRBJ1-2	NA	CASSATPAGEYYGYTF	TGTGCCAGTAGTGCCACCCCAGCTGGAGAATACTATGGCTACACCTTC
TRBV7-9	NA	TRBJ1-1	NA	CASSRTANTEAFF	TGTGCCAGCAGCAGGACAGCGAACACTGAAGCTTTCTTT
TRBV6-1	TRBD1	TRBJ2-7	NA	CASTKRTGLYEQYF	TGTGCCAGCACTAAGAGGACAGGCCTCTACGAGCAGTACTTC
TRBV6-1	NA	TRBJ2-1	NA	CASTPHSVVAGEQFF	TGTGCCAGCACACCCCATTCGGTTGTCGCGGGTGAGCAGTTCTTC
TRBV30	NA	TRBJ2-7	NA	CAWSGGSYEQYF	TGTGCCTGGAGCGGCGGCTCCTACGAGCAGTACTTC
TRBV30	NA	TRBJ1-5	NA	CAWRGPGDHNQPQHF	TGTGCCTGGAGGGGCCCCGGGGACCACAATCAGCCCCAGCATTTT
TRBV6-1	NA	TRBJ2-3	NA	CASSEVGDTQYF	TGTGCCAGCAGTGAAGTGGGGGATACGCAGTATTTT
TRBV7-2	TRBD1	TRBJ1-5	NA	CASSFFTGAGQPQHF	TGTGCCAGCAGCTTTTTTACAGGGGCGGGTCAGCCCCAGCATTTT
TRBV5-1	NA	TRBJ1-3	NA	CASSPQGGASGNTIYF	TGCGCCAGCAGCCCGCAGGGAGGAGCGTCTGGAAACACCATATATTTT
TRBV27	TRBD1	TRBJ1-2	NA	CASSLRGQGARGYTF	TGTGCCAGCAGTTTAAGAGGGCAGGGGGCGCGCGGCTACACCTTC
TRBV15	NA	TRBJ2-2	NA	CATSRGDNSNTGELFF	TGTGCCACCAGCAGAGGAGACAACTCAAACACCGGGGAGCTGTTTTTT
TRBV4-1	TRBD1	TRBJ2-7	NA	CASSPQGAALDEQYF	TGCGCCAGCAGCCCACAGGGGGCGGCTCTCGACGAGCAGTACTTC
TRBV7-3	TRBD1	TRBJ1-2	NA	CASTLTRGTVVGYTF	TGTGCCAGCACCCTCACAAGGGGGACAGTGGTTGGCTACACCTTC
TRBV7-9	NA	TRBJ2-7	NA	CASSLGTTYEQYF	TGTGCCAGCAGCTTAGGAACAACATACGAGCAGTACTTC
TRBV27	TRBD1	TRBJ1-1	NA	CASAGQGKTLKAFF	TGTGCCAGCGCCGGACAGGGAAAAACACTGAAAGCTTTCTTT
TRBV20-1	NA	TRBJ2-7	NA	CSATHRYEQYF	TGCAGTGCTACTCACCGCTACGAGCAGTACTTC
TRBV2	TRBD2	TRBJ2-3	NA	CASRAGTSAYTDTQYF	TGTGCCAGCAGGGCTGGGACTAGCGCTTACACAGATACGCAGTATTTT
TRBV18	NA	TRBJ2-7	NA	CASSPIEGGTYEQYF	TGTGCCAGCTCACCAATCGAGGGGGGAACCTACGAGCAGTACTTC
TRBV10-3	TRBD1	TRBJ1-1	NA	CAISTTRGDTEAFF	TGTGCCATCAGCACCACCAGGGGGGACACTGAAGCTTTCTTT
TRBV4-1	NA	TRBJ1-5	NA	CASSQDLVAGSNQPQHF	TGCGCCAGCAGCCAAGATCTTGTGGCTGGGAGCAATCAGCCCCAGCATTTT
TRBV5-1	NA	TRBJ2-4	NA	CASSQPGAKNIQYF	TGCGCCAGCAGCCAGCCGGGAGCCAAAAACATTCAGTACTTC
TRBV30	NA	TRBJ1-1	NA	CAWSVRGVRRAFF	TGTGCCTGGAGTGTACGGGGGGTTCGGCGAGCTTTCTTT
TRBV2	NA	TRBJ1-2	NA	CASRSRTVGYGYTF	TGTGCCAGCAGAAGTAGGACGGTCGGTTATGGCTACACCTTC
TRBV11-3	TRBD2	TRBJ2-5	NA	CASSLTLAGGMETQYF	TGTGCCAGCAGCCTCACTCTAGCGGGAGGGATGGAGACCCAGTACTTC
TRBV5-1	NA	TRBJ1-1	NA	CASSQGFDTEAFF	TGCGCCAGCAGCCAGGGGTTTGACACTGAAGCTTTCTTT
TRBV30	NA	TRBJ1-2	NA	CAWEPDGNYGYTF	TGTGCCTGGGAACCGGACGGAAACTATGGCTACACCTTC
TRBV27	NA	TRBJ1-2	NA	CASSLSGNHYGYTF	TGTGCCAGCAGTTTATCCGGCAATCACTATGGCTACACCTTC
TRBV2	NA	TRBJ2-7	NA	CASSLLDRREQYF	TGTGCCAGCAGCCTTCTCGACAGGCGCGAGCAGTACTTC
TRBV7-8	TRBD1	TRBJ2-7	NA	CASSFGTGNEQYF	TGTGCCAGCAGCTTTGGGACAGGTAACGAGCAGTACTTC
TRBV4-1	NA	TRBJ1-2	once	CASSQQETHNYGYTF	TGCGCCAGCAGCCAACAGGAAACCCATAACTATGGCTACACCTTC
TRBV6-1	NA	TRBJ2-7	NA	CASRRTDEQYF	TGTGCCAGCAGAAGGACGGACGAGCAGTACTTC
TRBV18	NA	TRBJ1-2	NA	CASSPTEKSGYTF	TGTGCCAGCTCACCAACAGAGAAGAGTGGCTACACCTTC
TRBV15	TRBD1	TRBJ1-4	NA	CATSRPGQRNEKLFF	TGTGCCACCAGCAGACCGGGACAGCGTAATGAAAAGCTGTTTTTT
TRBV5-8	NA	TRBJ2-7	NA	CASSLVFSSYEQYF	TGTGCCAGCAGCTTGGTGTTTAGCAGCTACGAGCAGTACTTC
TRBV5-8	NA	TRBJ1-1	NA	CASSVTGVTEAFF	TGTGCCAGCAGCGTGACAGGTGTGACTGAAGCTTTCTTT
TRBV5-6	NA	TRBJ2-7	NA	CASSLMAGQSSYEQYF	TGTGCCAGCAGCTTGATGGCGGGACAGAGCTCCTACGAGCAGTACTTC
TRBV30	NA	TRBJ2-2	NA	CAWRRPTGELFF	TGTGCCTGGAGGCGGCCGACCGGGGAGCTGTTTTTT
TRBV19	NA	TRBJ1-6	NA	CASSAGVNSPLHF	TGTGCCAGTAGCGCAGGGGTGAATTCACCCCTCCACTTT
TRBV9	NA	TRBJ2-3	NA	CASSVSPGGTDTQYF	TGTGCCAGCAGCGTATCACCGGGGGGCACAGATACGCAGTATTTT
TRBV30	TRBD1	TRBJ1-1	NA	CAWSIGQGNTEAFF	TGTGCCTGGAGTATCGGACAGGGAAACACTGAAGCTTTCTTT